These T cell receptor beta chains were read from a single sample in a study of somatic mutations in cytotoxic T cells in rheumatoid arthritis. Assay: immunoSEQ multiplex PCR; the TCRdb copy retains only in-frame clones and omits some. The repertoire has about 6,700 clones, less than 75% of them found once; the top ten carry about 39%. The sequenced sample was CD8+ T cells sorted from blood. The receptors originated from a middle-aged man in good health. Each CDR3 is given with its conserved first and last residue. Each record gives: J gene, V gene, D gene, clone size, CDR3 DNA, CDR3 protein. D genes are given only for firm matches. Clone size is not always given. Where it is, it says once, few, many or a class for expanded clones.

J: TRBJ1-3
V: TRBV14
D: NA
size: NA
DNA: TGTGCCAGCAGCCAGGGGGGATCTGGAAACACCATATATTTT
CDR3: CASSQGGSGNTIYF

J: TRBJ2-4
V: TRBV7-3
D: TRBD1
size: NA
DNA: TGTGCCAGCAGCTTAGGTGGACAGGGGGGAAACATTCAGTACTTC
CDR3: CASSLGGQGGNIQYF

J: TRBJ1-6
V: TRBV4-3
D: NA
size: NA
DNA: TGCGCCAGCAGCCAGACCCGGGAAAGCTCCTATAATTCACCCCTCCACTTT
CDR3: CASSQTRESSYNSPLHF

J: TRBJ2-7
V: TRBV29-1
D: NA
size: NA
DNA: TGCAGCGTCCGGGACATCGGCTACGAGCAGTACTTC
CDR3: CSVRDIGYEQYF

J: TRBJ2-3
V: TRBV27
D: TRBD2
size: NA
DNA: TGTGCCAGCAGTCCGGCTAGCGGAATCACAGATACGCAGTATTTT
CDR3: CASSPASGITDTQYF

J: TRBJ1-6
V: TRBV28
D: NA
size: NA
DNA: TGTGCCAGCAGTACGACAGTTTATAATTCACCCCTCCACTTT
CDR3: CASSTTVYNSPLHF

J: TRBJ2-2
V: TRBV29-1
D: NA
size: once
DNA: TGCAGCGTTTTTGTAGCGACCGGGGAGCTGTTTTTT
CDR3: CSVFVATGELFF

J: TRBJ1-4
V: TRBV2
D: TRBD1
size: NA
DNA: TGTGCCAGCATTACAGGGGGCTCTAATGAAAAACTGTTTTTT
CDR3: CASITGGSNEKLFF

J: TRBJ1-2
V: TRBV2
D: NA
size: NA
DNA: TGTGCCAGCAGTGTTGCCAGCAGTGATGGCTACACCTTC
CDR3: CASSVASSDGYTF

J: TRBJ2-7
V: TRBV9
D: NA
size: NA
DNA: TGTGCCAGCAGTTTCGAGGGTCTAGCGTACGACGAGCAGTACTTC
CDR3: CASSFEGLAYDEQYF

J: TRBJ2-7
V: TRBV28
D: NA
size: NA
DNA: TGTGCCAGTCGGAGGAGCGTATCCTACGAGCAGTACTTC
CDR3: CASRRSVSYEQYF

J: TRBJ2-1
V: TRBV6-4
D: TRBD1
size: NA
DNA: TGTGCCAGCAGCGTCGGGACAGGGGGGTACAATGAGCAGTTCTTC
CDR3: CASSVGTGGYNEQFF

J: TRBJ1-1
V: TRBV5-1
D: NA
size: NA
DNA: TGCGCCAGCAGCTTGAAAACAGGGTCGTTGGGCACTGAAGCTTTCTTT
CDR3: CASSLKTGSLGTEAFF

J: TRBJ2-1
V: TRBV28
D: TRBD2
size: NA
DNA: TGTGCCAGCAGCGTAGATTCGGTGGGGCTAGCGGATTACAATGAGCAGTTCTTC
CDR3: CASSVDSVGLADYNEQFF

J: TRBJ2-5
V: TRBV19
D: NA
size: NA
DNA: TGTGCCAGTAGTATAGATAGCAACTTGGGAGAGACCCAGTACTTC
CDR3: CASSIDSNLGETQYF

J: TRBJ1-1
V: TRBV28
D: NA
size: large
DNA: TGTGCCAGCAGTTTAGAAGGTCAGGGAGGCACTGAAGCTTTCTTT
CDR3: CASSLEGQGGTEAFF

J: TRBJ2-2
V: TRBV4-1
D: NA
size: few
DNA: TGCGCCAGCCGGGGGCAGGAGGGAGGACCCGGGGAGCTGTTTTTT
CDR3: CASRGQEGGPGELFF

J: TRBJ2-5
V: TRBV5-1
D: NA
size: few
DNA: TGCGCCAGCAGCAGGGCAGGGGCACAAGAGACCCAGTACTTC
CDR3: CASSRAGAQETQYF

J: TRBJ2-3
V: TRBV7-2
D: NA
size: NA
DNA: TGTGCCAGCAGCCAAAAAAATCGGGGGCCAAGCACAGATACGCAGTATTTT
CDR3: CASSQKNRGPSTDTQYF

J: TRBJ2-1
V: TRBV9
D: NA
size: NA
DNA: TGTGCCAGCAGCGCGAATAATGAGCAGTTCTTC
CDR3: CASSANNEQFF

J: TRBJ1-3
V: TRBV6-5
D: NA
size: NA
DNA: TGTGCCAGCAGTTATTCAGACGGGCCTGGAAACACCATATATTTT
CDR3: CASSYSDGPGNTIYF

J: TRBJ2-7
V: TRBV28
D: TRBD2
size: NA
DNA: TGTGCCAGCAGTCCGTCCGGGACTAGCACCCTCTACGAGCAGTACTTC
CDR3: CASSPSGTSTLYEQYF

J: TRBJ2-2
V: TRBV28
D: NA
size: NA
DNA: TGTGCCAGCGGCCTAGGGGCAGGGGACACCGGGGAGCTGTTTTTT
CDR3: CASGLGAGDTGELFF

J: TRBJ2-5
V: TRBV28
D: TRBD2
size: NA
DNA: TGTGCCAGCAGTTCGACTAGCGGCCTACAAGAGACCCAGTACTTC
CDR3: CASSSTSGLQETQYF

J: TRBJ2-3
V: TRBV6-5
D: NA
size: medium-sized
DNA: TGTGCCAGCAGTTACCGGGATAATGAGAGAGATACGCAGTATTTT
CDR3: CASSYRDNERDTQYF

J: TRBJ2-5
V: TRBV2
D: TRBD2
size: NA
DNA: TGTGCCAGCCGGTTCGCGGGGGTTCAAGAGACCCAGTACTTC
CDR3: CASRFAGVQETQYF

J: TRBJ2-7
V: TRBV6-1
D: TRBD2
size: few
DNA: TGTGCCAGCGTGGGCGGGAGCCTCTACGAGCAGTACTTC
CDR3: CASVGGSLYEQYF

J: TRBJ2-1
V: TRBV14
D: NA
size: NA
DNA: TGTGCCAGCAGCCAAGCCCATGAGCAGTTCTTC
CDR3: CASSQAHEQFF

J: TRBJ2-5
V: TRBV27
D: TRBD2
size: NA
DNA: TGTGCCAGCAGTTCTCGGGTAGCGGGGACCCCAGGGGCCCAGTACTTC
CDR3: CASSSRVAGTPGAQYF

J: TRBJ2-7
V: TRBV7-6
D: TRBD1
size: NA
DNA: TGTGCCAGCAGCCCAAGGACAGGGGGCCCCGAGCAGTACTTC
CDR3: CASSPRTGGPEQYF

J: TRBJ1-1
V: TRBV7-9
D: NA
size: NA
DNA: TGTGCCAGCGGGATCCTGAACACTGAAGCTTTCTTT
CDR3: CASGILNTEAFF

J: TRBJ2-3
V: TRBV4-3
D: TRBD2
size: NA
DNA: TGCGCCAGCAGCCAAGATAGTAGCGGGGCAGATACGCAGTATTTT
CDR3: CASSQDSSGADTQYF

J: TRBJ2-2
V: TRBV6-6
D: NA
size: NA
DNA: TGTGCCAGCAGTTACTCGGGACAGAACACCGGGGAGCTGTTTTTT
CDR3: CASSYSGQNTGELFF

J: TRBJ1-6
V: TRBV9
D: NA
size: NA
DNA: TGTGCCAGCAGCGTACAAAGGGGGAATTCACCCCTCCACTTT
CDR3: CASSVQRGNSPLHF

J: TRBJ2-3
V: TRBV15
D: NA
size: few
DNA: TGTGCCACCAGTTTTCGAGGAACAGATACGCAGTATTTT
CDR3: CATSFRGTDTQYF

J: TRBJ2-7
V: TRBV6-5
D: TRBD1
size: NA
DNA: TGTGCCAGCAGTTACGACAGGGCCTACGAGCAGTACTTC
CDR3: CASSYDRAYEQYF

J: TRBJ2-1
V: TRBV6-5
D: NA
size: NA
DNA: TGTGCCAGCAGTTACCTTTCAGACAATGAGCAGTTCTTC
CDR3: CASSYLSDNEQFF

J: TRBJ1-5
V: TRBV5-6
D: NA
size: NA
DNA: TGTGCCAGCAGCTTGGGCGATCAGCCCCAGCATTTT
CDR3: CASSLGDQPQHF

J: TRBJ2-5
V: TRBV6-1
D: NA
size: NA
DNA: TGTGCCAGCAGTGAAGGAGTTGCGGAGCCTGAGACCCAGTACTTC
CDR3: CASSEGVAEPETQYF

J: TRBJ1-1
V: TRBV27
D: NA
size: once
DNA: TGTGCCAGCAGGCCCCTCATGAACACTGAAGCTTTCTTT
CDR3: CASRPLMNTEAFF

J: TRBJ2-2
V: TRBV30
D: NA
size: few
DNA: TGTGCCTGGAGTTCCCGTCCCGGGGAGCTGTTTTTT
CDR3: CAWSSRPGELFF

J: TRBJ1-6
V: TRBV5-5
D: TRBD1
size: few
DNA: TGTGCCAGCAGGAAGGGACAGGGTAGTGTTTCACCCCTCCACTTT
CDR3: CASRKGQGSVSPLHF

J: TRBJ1-5
V: TRBV7-9
D: NA
size: NA
DNA: TGTGCCAGCAGCTTAGGGGGCCAGAATCAGCCCCAGCATTTT
CDR3: CASSLGGQNQPQHF

J: TRBJ1-2
V: TRBV6-5
D: NA
size: medium-sized
DNA: TGTGCCAGCAGTCTCGACAGCTATGGCTACACCTTC
CDR3: CASSLDSYGYTF

J: TRBJ2-3
V: TRBV7-2
D: NA
size: NA
DNA: TGTGCCAGCAGCCCTAACACAGGAGATACGCAGTATTTT
CDR3: CASSPNTGDTQYF

J: TRBJ1-1
V: TRBV20-1
D: TRBD1
size: NA
DNA: TGCAGTGCTGGGGACAGGGGAGCTTTCTTT
CDR3: CSAGDRGAFF

J: TRBJ2-5
V: TRBV9
D: TRBD1
size: NA
DNA: TGTGCCAGCAGCGTAGGAGGGACAGGGTCGGTTCGAGAGACCCAGTACTTC
CDR3: CASSVGGTGSVRETQYF

J: TRBJ2-1
V: TRBV15
D: TRBD2
size: once
DNA: TGTGCCACCTGGACTAGCGGGAGACCCTACAATGAGCAGTTCTTC
CDR3: CATWTSGRPYNEQFF

J: TRBJ1-1
V: TRBV5-1
D: TRBD1
size: medium-sized
DNA: TGCGCCAGCAGCCGGACAGGGACTGAAGCTTTCTTT
CDR3: CASSRTGTEAFF

J: TRBJ1-5
V: TRBV7-3
D: NA
size: NA
DNA: TGTGCCAGCAGCTTATGGGGGGAATCCAATCAGCCCCAGCATTTT
CDR3: CASSLWGESNQPQHF